Presented here are 20 T cell receptor beta chains from one specimen sequenced in a study of regulatory T cells in long-lasting Graves disease. Time point described: newly diagnosed GD, antithyroid drugs for less than 3 months. Scientists built the TCR library using RNA that was extracted from PBMCs. CDR3 regions were amplified by Arm-PCR using iRepertoire HTBI primers to build TCR beta libraries. TCRdb analysed the multiplex PCR reads with MiXCR anew, one entry per CDR3 protein. This table holds about 560,000 distinct CDR3 sequences, around 16% found once. These data also featured in a second study, about T cells in Graves' hyperthyroidism and ophthalmopathy.

Specimen: peripheral blood mononuclear cells (PBMCs), collected at new diagnosis, from a patient treated with antithyroid drugs. The receptors come from a young man with Graves disease.

This clonotype has at least ten counts. The CDR3 DNA reads TGTGCCAGCCGGGCAGGTGGCACTGAAGCTTTCTTT. It specifies CASRAGGTEAFF. The chain uses TRBV6-1 and TRBJ1-1; D unclear. This CDR3 is built from 12 residues. Germline-derived CDR1 and CDR2 are MNHNS and SASEGT. Trimming pared 8 bases from V and 4 bases from J, leaving 11 bases between.

The chain is built from TRBV4-2 and TRBJ1-2; 8 bases agree with TRBD1. The CDR3 sequence is 13 residues long. CDR1 is LGHNA and CDR2 is YNFKEQ in the germline V gene. The V segment lost 3 bases and the J segment 6 bases; nucleotides outside the gene matches: 3. The CDR3: CASSQQQGDGYTF. The DNA for the CDR3 is TGTGCCAGCAGCCAGCAACAGGGGGATGGCTACACCTTC.

J is TRBJ1-1 and V is TRBV20-1; D is uncertain. The CDR3 sequence is 9 residues long. Germline V CDR1 and CDR2: DFQATT, SNEGSKA (reference sequence). This chain's CDR3 is CSGGSETFF. Here the CDR3 DNA reads TGCAGCGGAGGTAGCGAGACTTTCTTT.

The table lists this clonotype with a few counts. The chain has TRBV28 and TRBJ2-1; D gene unclear. This CDR3 has 16 residues. The V end lost 9 bases, the J end lost 4 bases, and 22 bases lay between the germline ends. Germline-derived CDR1 and CDR2 are MDHEN and SYDVKM. CDR3 in DNA: TGTGCCAGTTCAGTTTCTGAAGGGATATATTACAATGAGCAGTTCTTC. It is translated as CASSVSEGIYYNEQFF.

The chain is built from TRBV4-1 and TRBJ2-3; 9 bases line up with TRBD1. This CDR3 comprises 15 residues. The J segment lost 6 bases and the V segment lost 4 bases, leaving 8 bases of the junction unmatched. Per germline, CDR1 MGHRA and CDR2 YSYEKL. The CDR3 nucleotides are TGCGCCAGCAGCCTTCGACAGGGGGGGGGGGATACGCAGTATTTT. Protein sequence: CASSLRQGGGDTQYF.

This clonotype was observed a few times. The chain combines TRBV9 with TRBJ2-3; 7 nucleotides align to TRBD2. The CDR3 contains 18 residues. The germline gives CDR1 SGDLS, CDR2 YYNGEE. Germline trimming cut 1 base from V and 4 bases from J; bases unmatched to any gene: 15. The CDR3 spells CASSVKGWEGNLPDTQYF. The CDR3 DNA sequence: TGTGCCAGCAGCGTAAAGGGTTGGGAGGGTAACCTCCCAGATACGCAGTATTTT.

This clonotype was detected ten times or more. The V and J genes are TRBV7-9 and TRBJ2-7; TRBD2 aligns across 10 bases. The CDR3 has 18 amino acids. Germline V gene sequence: CDR1 SEHNR, CDR2 FQNEAQ (reference sequence). The ends lost 5 bases at V and 0 bases at J; junction bases unmatched: 13. The CDR3 DNA follows: TGTGCCAGCAGCCCACGTCACGGGACTAGCGAGTCCTCCTACGAGCAGTACTTC. Translating gives CASSPRHGTSESSYEQYF.

This clonotype was detected a few times. The gene calls are TRBV7-2 and TRBJ2-2, with TRBD2 matching over 9 bases. Germline-derived CDR1 and CDR2 are SGHTA and FQGNSA. After removal of 7 bases from V and 4 bases from J, the junction contained 10 bases not matched to a gene. This CDR3 region has 16 residues. CDR3 region: CASTPVAREGTGELFF. CDR3 sequence (DNA): TGTGCCAGCACCCCAGTAGCGCGGGAGGGCACCGGGGAGCTGTTTTTT.

The chain employs TRBV20-1 and TRBJ2-3; 12 bases are a match to TRBD2. V shed 4 bases and J 6 bases; nucleotides not matched to a gene: 11. This CDR3 spans 16 amino acids. CDR1 and CDR2 (germline): DFQATT, SNEGSKA (reference sequence). CDR3 bases: TGCAGTGCTACCATCCCGACTAGCGGGAGTAGGGATACGCAGTATTTT. Protein: CSATIPTSGSRDTQYF.

This chain links TRBV7-3 with TRBJ1-3; unclear D gene. Trimming removed 2 bases from V and 1 base from J, with 18 bases in between. The CDR3 runs to 18 residues. Germline CDR1 is SGHTA and CDR2 is FQGTGA. CDR3 in DNA: TGTGCCAGCAGCTTAGAAGTGCTCCCAGTGACTTCTGGAAACACCATATATTTT. Amino acid sequence: CASSLEVLPVTSGNTIYF.

The chain is built from TRBV2 and TRBJ1-5; 9 nucleotides align to TRBD1. Germline V CDR1 and CDR2: SNHLY, FYNNEI. J was trimmed by 5 bases and V by 9 bases; bases with no gene match: 11. The length of the CDR3 is 15 residues. CDR3 in DNA: TGTGCCAGTAGGACCGGGACAGGGTTCGATCAGCCCCAGCATTTT. Protein: CASRTGTGFDQPQHF. Full variable domain (missing parts from reference TRBV2 and TRBJ1-5): EPEVTQTPSHQVTQMGQEVILRCVPISNHLYFYWYRQILGQKVEFLVSFYNNEISEKSEIFDDQFSVERPDGSNFTLKIRSTKLEDSAMYFCASRTGTGFDQPQHFGDGTRLSIL.

This clonotype was seen repeatedly, ten times or more. The chain carries TRBV30 and TRBJ1-1; D not certain. The CDR3 contains 13 residues. V lost 0 bases, J lost 1 base, and 6 bases lay in between. The germline V gene encodes CDR1 GTSNPN and CDR2 SVGIG (reference sequence). The CDR3 region is CAWSVNRNTEAFF. CDR3 DNA sequence: TGTGCCTGGAGTGTAAACAGGAACACTGAAGCTTTCTTT.

This clonotype has at least ten counts. The chain uses TRBV12-3 or TRBV12-4 and TRBJ1-1; 10 positions agree with TRBD1. CDR3 size: 14 residues. V trimming: 6 bases; J trimming: 1 base; junction bases outside the gene matches: 2. The CDR3 DNA reads TGTGCCAGCAGCGGACAGGGGGGGAACACTGAAGCTTTCTTT. This encodes CASSGQGGNTEAFF.

This clonotype was observed at least ten times. In DNA, the CDR3 is TGTGCCAGCAGCGCGGGACACGCTAACTATGGCTACACCTTC. It specifies CASSAGHANYGYTF. The chain has TRBV7-9 and TRBJ1-2; TRBD1 is a possible D gene (6 bases). Per germline, CDR1 SEHNR and CDR2 FQNEAQ (reference sequence). CDR3 length: 14 residues. V was pared by 5 bases and J by 0 bases, with 10 bases between.

At least ten counts were recorded for this clonotype. The V call is TRBV6-5, the J call TRBJ1-2; weak D call: TRBD1 (5 bases). Germline lookup yields CDR1 MNHEY and CDR2 SVGAGI. The CDR3 covers 15 residues. V was clipped by 2 bases and J by 2 bases, with 12 bases between them. The CDR3: CASSYGQGVNYGYTF. The CDR3 region has the DNA TGTGCCAGCAGTTACGGGCAGGGTGTCAACTATGGCTACACCTTC.

The table lists this clonotype with a few counts. The V and J genes are TRBV25-1 and TRBJ2-1, with 8 bases fitting TRBD2. V shed 4 bases and J 4 bases; nucleotides not matched to a gene: 6. Germline V gene sequence: CDR1 MGHDK, CDR2 SYGVNS. The CDR3 has 15 residues. The CDR3 loop reads CASSVRLASYNEQFF. The CDR3, as DNA: TGTGCCAGCAGTGTGAGACTAGCGAGTTACAATGAGCAGTTCTTC.

V usage is TRBV7-8 and J usage is TRBJ1-2, with 7 nucleotides matching TRBD1. CDR1 is SGHVS, CDR2 FQNEAQ, per germline. This CDR3 comprises 17 residues. V dropped 1 base and J dropped 7; count of bases not matched to a gene: 15. The CDR3 here is CASSLGIRDSSLFGYTF. CDR3 nucleotides: TGTGCCAGCAGCTTAGGGATCCGGGACAGTAGCCTTTTTGGCTACACCTTC.

This clonotype was found many times. This chain joins TRBV7-9 and TRBJ2-2; the D is unclear. V lost 5 bases to trimming and J lost 4 bases, with 11 bases between them. Germline CDR1 SEHNR, CDR2 FQNEAQ (reference sequence). The CDR3 has 14 residues. CDR3 sequence reads: CASSPQRRTGELFF. The DNA of the CDR3 is TGTGCCAGCAGCCCCCAGCGTCGCACCGGGGAGCTGTTTTTT.

The J gene is TRBJ1-1, the V gene TRBV28, with TRBD1 matching 8 bases. After removal of 6 bases from V and 0 bases from J, the junction contained 15 bases not matched to a gene. Germline-derived CDR1 and CDR2 are MDHEN and SYDVKM. The CDR3 covers 18 residues. CDR3 coding DNA: TGTGCCAGCAGCCCCCGGGACAGGAAAACCCGTATGAACACTGAAGCTTTCTTT. This sequence encodes CASSPRDRKTRMNTEAFF.

V and J are TRBV15 and TRBJ2-2; 9 nucleotides line up with TRBD1. J gave up 6 bases and V 0 bases, and 8 bases lay outside the gene matches. The CDR3 is made up of 17 amino acids. CDR1 is LNHNV, CDR2 YYDKDF, per germline (reference sequence). CDR3 sequence (DNA): TGTGCCACCAGCAGAGATAGAGGACAGGGGCTCTCCGGGGAGCTGTTTTTT. Protein product: CATSRDRGQGLSGELFF.